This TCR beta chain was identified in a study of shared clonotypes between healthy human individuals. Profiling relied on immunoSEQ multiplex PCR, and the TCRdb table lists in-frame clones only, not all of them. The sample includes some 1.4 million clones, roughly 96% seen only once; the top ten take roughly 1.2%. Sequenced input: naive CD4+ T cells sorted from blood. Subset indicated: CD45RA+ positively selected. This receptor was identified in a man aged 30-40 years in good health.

The CDR3 spells CASSLPLRGSRTYEQYF. DNA of the CDR3: TGCGCCAGCAGCCTCCCCTTGCGAGGGAGCCGAACCTACGAGCAGTACTTC. V and J are TRBV4-1 and TRBJ2-7; a possible D gene is TRBD2 (5 bases). The CDR3 length is 17 residues. Germline V gene data show CDR1 as MGHRA and CDR2 as YSYEKL. Trimming removed 4 bases at V and 2 bases at J, with 21 bases between.